The sequence of this T cell receptor (beta chain) was determined in a study of monozygotic twins with inflammatory bowel disease. The CDR3 sequence is 14 residues long. Germline CDR1 MNHEY, CDR2 SMNVEV (reference sequence). Molecular identifiers with 6-nucleotide sample barcodes were added during cDNA synthesis via template switching. TCRdb reprocessed the 5' RACE reads and stores each CDR3 protein as one record, lacking DNA. The sample data list about 160,000 distinct CDR3 sequences. This receptor was obtained from a human donor with ulcerative colitis or Crohn's disease, or a healthy co-twin of an affected twin (not recorded which). The sample was blood. This chain links TRBV27 with TRBJ1-5; TCRdb calls TRBD1, which cannot be checked without DNA. Here the CDR3 reads CASRSQGGNQPQHF.